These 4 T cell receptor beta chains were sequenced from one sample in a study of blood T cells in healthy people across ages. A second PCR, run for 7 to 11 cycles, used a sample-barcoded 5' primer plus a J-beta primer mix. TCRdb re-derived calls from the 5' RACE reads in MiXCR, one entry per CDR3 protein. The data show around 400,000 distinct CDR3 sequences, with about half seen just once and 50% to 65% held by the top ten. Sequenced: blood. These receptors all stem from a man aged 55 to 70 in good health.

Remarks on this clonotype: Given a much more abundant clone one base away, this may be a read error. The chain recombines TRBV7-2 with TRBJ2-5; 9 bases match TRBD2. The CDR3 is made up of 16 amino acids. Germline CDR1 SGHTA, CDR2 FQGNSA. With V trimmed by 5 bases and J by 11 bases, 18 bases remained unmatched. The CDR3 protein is CASSPRGAGGNNEQYF. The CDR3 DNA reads TGTGCCAGCAGCCCCCGGGGAGCGGGGGGAAACAATGAGCAGTACTTC.

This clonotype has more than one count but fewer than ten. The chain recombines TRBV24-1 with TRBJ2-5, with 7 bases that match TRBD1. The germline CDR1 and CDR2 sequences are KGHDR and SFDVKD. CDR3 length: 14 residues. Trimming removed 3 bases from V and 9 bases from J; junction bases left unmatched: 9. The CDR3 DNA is TGTGCCACCAGTGATCCGCGGACAGGCAGGCCCCAGTACTTC. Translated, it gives CATSDPRTGRPQYF.

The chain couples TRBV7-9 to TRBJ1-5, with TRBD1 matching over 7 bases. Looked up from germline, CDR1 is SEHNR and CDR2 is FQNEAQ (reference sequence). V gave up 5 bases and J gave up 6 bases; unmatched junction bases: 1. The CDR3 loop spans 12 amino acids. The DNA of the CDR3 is TGTGCCAGCAGCCGACAGGGTCAGCCCCAGCATTTT. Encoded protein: CASSRQGQPQHF.

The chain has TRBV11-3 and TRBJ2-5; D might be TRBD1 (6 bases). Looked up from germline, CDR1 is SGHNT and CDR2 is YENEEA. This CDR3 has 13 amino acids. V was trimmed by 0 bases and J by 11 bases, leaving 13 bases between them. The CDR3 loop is CASSLDPRQEQYF. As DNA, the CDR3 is TGTGCCAGCAGCTTAGATCCCAGACAGGAGCAGTACTTC.